This entry lists 27 T cell receptor beta chains sequenced from one sample in a study of regulatory T cells in long-lasting Graves disease. Time point specified: newly diagnosed GD, antithyroid drugs for less than 3 months. PBMCs were the source of the RNA used for TCR sequencing. Libraries of TCR beta came from iRepertoire HTBI primers plus Arm-PCR of CDR3 regions. Each CDR3 protein is one row after TCRdb ran MiXCR on the multiplex PCR reads. This table holds some 450,000 distinct CDR3 sequences, over 15% found once. The sample was also reused in another study, on T cells in Graves' hyperthyroidism and ophthalmopathy.

The sample in question was peripheral blood mononuclear cells (PBMCs), obtained at new diagnosis, from a patient treated with antithyroid drugs. The receptors were sampled from a woman between 25 and 40 years old with Graves disease.

This clonotype was picked up many times. The chain joins TRBV6-2 or TRBV6-3 to TRBJ2-7, with 8 bases that match TRBD1. The CDR3 sequence is 13 residues long. CDR1 is MNHEY, CDR2 SVGEGT, per germline. Unmatched junction bases numbered 6, after V lost 6 bases and J lost 5 bases. The CDR3 region is CASRLTGADEQYF. The CDR3 region has the DNA TGTGCCAGCAGGCTGACAGGGGCGGACGAGCAGTACTTC.

This clonotype turned up a few times. The chain carries TRBV4-1 and TRBJ2-1; possibly TRBD1 or TRBD2 for D (6 bases each). Germline V gives CDR1 MGHRA, CDR2 YSYEKL. The CDR3 totals 15 residues. Trimming pared 4 bases from V and 3 bases from J, leaving 13 bases between. CDR3 in DNA: TGCGCCAGCAGCCGAGGGGGGCTGATCTACAATGAGCAGTTCTTC. Translating gives CASSRGGLIYNEQFF.

In this sample, this clonotype turned up many times. The rearrangement joins TRBV11-1 to TRBJ2-7; unclear D gene. The length of the CDR3 is 13 residues. Per germline, CDR1 SGHAT and CDR2 FQDESV (reference sequence). The V end was cut by 5 bases, the J end by 5 bases, with 13 bases between. The CDR3 spells CASSKDLRNEQYF. The CDR3 region has the DNA TGTGCCAGCAGCAAGGACCTACGCAACGAGCAGTACTTC.

For this clonotype: A much larger clone differs from this one at a single base, so this may be a read error. This chain joins TRBV12-3 or TRBV12-4 and TRBJ2-2; 7 bases agree with TRBD2. The CDR3 is 16 amino acids. CDR3 protein: CASSLGATRVGGGLFF. In DNA form, the CDR3 reads TGTGCCAGCAGTTTAGGCGCGACTAGGGTGGGCGGGGGGCTGTTTTTT.

This clonotype was counted a few times. This sequence joins TRBV20-1 and TRBJ2-3; 12 bases fit TRBD2. Unmatched junction bases numbered 5, after V lost 3 bases and J lost 4 bases. Germline CDR1 and CDR2: DFQATT and SNEGSKA (reference sequence). The CDR3 sequence is 15 residues long. The DNA for the CDR3 is TGCAGTGCTAGGACTAGCGGGAGTTTAGCAGATACGCAGTATTTT. It translates to CSARTSGSLADTQYF.

The sample holds many counts of this clonotype. The V gene is TRBV7-9, the J gene TRBJ2-1; 9 nucleotides line up with TRBD1. Trimming removed 5 bases from V and 4 bases from J; junction bases left unmatched: 6. The CDR3 is 15 residues long. In germline, CDR1 is SEHNR, CDR2 FQNEAQ (reference sequence). The CDR3 coding sequence is TGTGCCAGCAGCCACCGGGACAGGGAGTACAATGAGCAGTTCTTC. Protein product: CASSHRDREYNEQFF.

This chain links TRBV25-1 with TRBJ2-1; the D is unclear. CDR1 is MGHDK and CDR2 is SYGVNS in the germline V gene. CDR3 length equals 14 residues. V lost 5 bases and J 4 bases, leaving 12 bases between the germline ends. The CDR3 loop reads CASSRWDLYNEQFF. In DNA, the CDR3 is TGTGCCAGCAGTAGGTGGGATCTGTACAATGAGCAGTTCTTC.

The chain is built from TRBV7-9 and TRBJ1-5, with no clear D. Germline-derived CDR1 and CDR2 are SEHNR and FQNEAQ (reference sequence). Trimming took off 1 base at V and 4 bases at J, with 11 bases between the two ends. The CDR3 is 15 amino acids. CDR3 nucleotides: TGTGCCAGCAGCTTAGGTTCAGGTTTGAATCAGCCCCAGCATTTT. Protein product: CASSLGSGLNQPQHF.

This clonotype was seen ten or more times. The rearrangement uses TRBV13 and TRBJ1-5; no definite D call. This CDR3 is built from 16 residues. The V end lost 2 bases, the J end lost 2 bases, and 13 bases lay between the germline ends. Germline-derived CDR1 and CDR2 are PRHDT and FYEKMQ (reference sequence). The DNA of the CDR3 is TGTGCCAGCAGCTTACGAGGGCACGGAGGCAATCAGCCCCAGCATTTT. Its translation is CASSLRGHGGNQPQHF.

J is TRBJ1-4 and V is TRBV25-1; 7 positions agree with TRBD1. After removal of 5 bases from V and 7 bases from J, the junction contained 4 bases not matched to a gene. There are 13 residues in the CDR3. Germline V CDR1 and CDR2: MGHDK, SYGVNS. CDR3 nucleotides: TGTGCCAGCAGTCCCCCAGGGGGTGAAAAACTGTTTTTT. Protein: CASSPPGGEKLFF.

The V and J genes are TRBV4-3 and TRBJ1-2; 9 positions match TRBD1. Germline lookup yields CDR1 LGHNA and CDR2 YSLEER. This CDR3 contains 15 residues. V shed 4 bases and J 2 bases; nucleotides not matched to a gene: 5. The chain's CDR3 is CASSLQGQGNYGYTF. CDR3 in DNA: TGCGCCAGCAGCCTCCAAGGACAGGGGAACTATGGCTACACCTTC.

This clonotype was seen repeatedly, ten times or more. V is TRBV27 and J is TRBJ1-4; D is undetermined. The CDR3 totals 14 residues. From germline, CDR1 is MNHEY and CDR2 SMNVEV (reference sequence). The V end was cut by 4 bases, the J end by 8 bases, with 14 bases between. The chain's CDR3 is CASSSSRLGEKLFF. The CDR3 DNA follows: TGTGCCAGCAGTTCTTCCAGGTTGGGGGAAAAACTGTTTTTT.

There are many counts of this clonotype. The chain links TRBV2 to TRBJ1-1; tentatively, D is TRBD1 (5 bases). Trimming took off 4 bases at V and 8 bases at J, with 20 bases between the two ends. The CDR3 contains 15 residues. In germline, CDR1 is SNHLY, CDR2 FYNNEI. In DNA form, the CDR3 reads TGTGCCAGCAGTGTCGTTAGGGGTGGTGATAAGGAAGCTTTCTTT. Protein product: CASSVVRGGDKEAFF.

This clonotype was seen at least ten times. J is TRBJ2-7 and V is TRBV2; TRBD2 matches at 9 bases. With 8 bases clipped from V and 2 bases from J, the junction kept 16 bases outside the gene matches. CDR1 SNHLY and CDR2 FYNNEI come from the germline V gene. The CDR3 has 17 amino acids. CDR3: CASQWRLAGSSAYEQYF. In DNA form, the CDR3 reads TGTGCCAGCCAGTGGCGGCTAGCGGGATCGTCGGCCTACGAGCAGTACTTC.

This clonotype came up many times. The rearrangement joins TRBV28 to TRBJ2-1; D might be TRBD1 (5 bases). Trimming left V 2 bases short and J 5 bases short, with 7 bases between. The CDR3 spans 13 residues. Per the germline V gene, CDR1 is MDHEN and CDR2 is SYDVKM. The CDR3 nucleotides read TGTGCCAGCAGTTTACCGACAGACAATGAGCAGTTCTTC. It yields the protein CASSLPTDNEQFF.

This chain uses TRBV6-1 with TRBJ2-1, with 7 nucleotides matching TRBD2. The J segment lost 10 bases and the V segment lost 5 bases, leaving 2 bases of the junction unmatched. CDR1 is MNHNS and CDR2 is SASEGT in the germline V gene. The CDR3 loop spans 11 amino acids. The CDR3 here is CASSTSEEQFF. The CDR3 DNA sequence: TGTGCCAGCAGTACTAGCGAGGAGCAGTTCTTC.

This clonotype was detected many times. The chain employs TRBV20-1 and TRBJ1-2; D call uncertain. There are 11 residues in the CDR3. The germline V and J ends were trimmed by 2 bases and 8 bases, with 9 bases remaining between them. Germline-derived CDR1 and CDR2 are DFQATT and SNEGSKA (reference sequence). The CDR3 protein is CSARHLSGYTF. Here the CDR3 DNA reads TGCAGTGCTAGACACCTTAGCGGCTACACCTTC.

Many counts were recorded for this clonotype. The rearrangement uses TRBV7-9 and TRBJ2-5; D ambiguous. Germline V CDR1 and CDR2: SEHNR, FQNEAQ (reference sequence). Trimming removed 1 base from V and 5 bases from J, with 11 bases in between. The CDR3 is made up of 14 amino acids. The DNA of the CDR3 is TGTGCCAGCAGCTTAGTCCCGGCTGTGGAGACCCAGTACTTC. Its translation: CASSLVPAVETQYF.

The chain couples TRBV18 to TRBJ2-6; D gene ambiguous. This CDR3 comprises 13 residues. V lost 3 bases to trimming and J lost 4 bases, with 4 bases between them. CDR1 is KGHSH and CDR2 is LQKENI in the germline V gene. The CDR3 reads CASSPPGANVLTF. The CDR3 nucleotides read TGTGCCAGCTCACCCCCAGGGGCCAACGTCCTGACTTTC.

Ten or more counts support this clonotype. The V and J genes are TRBV6-1 and TRBJ1-2, with D possibly TRBD1 on 5 matching bases. The V gene's germline CDR1 is MNHNS and CDR2 SASEGT. V was cut by 8 bases and J by 8 bases, with 18 bases left in between. CDR3 length: 13 amino acids. CDR3 sequence reads: CASLDRGVEGYTF. The CDR3 DNA follows: TGTGCCAGCTTGGATCGGGGGGTGGAGGGCTACACCTTC.

Regarding this clonotype: Given a much more abundant clone one base away, this may be a read error. The chain links TRBV9 to TRBJ2-5; D may be TRBD1 or TRBD2 (6 bases each). This CDR3 comprises 17 residues. Per the germline V gene, CDR1 is SGDLS and CDR2 is YYNGEE. The CDR3 is CASSVGLARRGGETLYF. For the CDR3, the DNA is TGTGCCAGCAGCGTGGGGCTAGCGCGAAGAGGGGGAGAGACCCTGTACTTC.

The J gene is TRBJ2-7, the V gene TRBV20-1; TRBD2 aligns across 9 bases. The length of the CDR3 is 14 residues. In germline, CDR1 is DFQATT, CDR2 SNEGSKA (reference sequence). V shed 6 bases, J shed 0 bases, and the junction held 6 bases outside the gene matches. CDR3 sequence (DNA): TGCAGTGCAAGACTAGCGGCCAGCTCCTACGAGCAGTACTTC. This codes for CSARLAASSYEQYF.

In this sample, this clonotype turned up many times. V usage is TRBV29-1 and J usage is TRBJ2-5, with 10 positions matching TRBD1. The junction had 18 bases not matched to a gene; V was cut back by 3 bases and J by 5 bases. Germline V gives CDR1 SQVTM, CDR2 ANQGSEA. CDR3 length: 18 residues. Here the CDR3 DNA reads TGCAGCGTTGATGGGGACAGGGGACGGCGGGGACCGGGGGAGACCCAGTACTTC. It specifies CSVDGDRGRRGPGETQYF. Full variable domain (remainder filled in from reference TRBV29-1 and TRBJ2-5): SAVISQKPSRDICQRGTSLTIQCQVDSQVTMMFWYRQQPGQSLTLIATANQGSEATYESGFVIDKFPISRPNLTFSTLTVSNMSPEDSSIYLCSVDGDRGRRGPGETQYFGPGTRLLVL.

In its sample, this clonotype was seen many times. The V call is TRBV7-9, the J call TRBJ1-6; possibly TRBD1 for D (5 bases). The CDR3 is 14 residues long. Trimming removed 3 bases from V and 9 bases from J, with 12 bases in between. Per germline, CDR1 SEHNR and CDR2 FQNEAQ (reference sequence). CDR3 amino acids: CASSLPGLGSPLHF. The CDR3 DNA reads as TGTGCCAGCAGCTTGCCAGGGTTGGGTTCACCCCTCCACTTT.

The chain uses TRBV13 and TRBJ2-2, with 16 bases aligning to TRBD2. The CDR3 length is 19 residues. Germline CDR1 is PRHDT and CDR2 is FYEKMQ (reference sequence). The V gene end was trimmed by 1 base and the J gene end by 4 bases; junction bases not matched to a gene: 6. The CDR3 is CASSLASGLAGGGTGELFF. DNA of the CDR3: TGTGCCAGCAGCTTAGCCTCGGGACTAGCGGGAGGGGGCACCGGGGAGCTGTTTTTT. The variable domain in full, completed from reference TRBV13 and TRBJ2-2, reads AAGVIQSPRHLIKEKRETATLKCYPIPRHDTVYWYQQGPGQDPQFLISFYEKMQSDKGSIPDRFSAQQFSDYHSELNMSSLELGDSALYFCASSLASGLAGGGTGELFFGEGSRLTVL.

This clonotype came up a few times. A much larger clone lies a single base off, so this may be a read error. The gene calls are TRBV28 and TRBJ2-7; 9 bases map to TRBD2. The junction had 9 bases not matched to a gene; V was cut back by 3 bases and J by 0 bases. This CDR3 region has 17 residues. The V gene's germline CDR1 is MDHEN and CDR2 SYDVKM. CDR3 sequence reads: CASSLSSGGLSSYEQYF. The CDR3 DNA reads TGTGCCAGCAGTTTGAGTAGCGGGGGACTTAGCTCCTACGAGCAGTACTTC.

The chain combines TRBV5-1 with TRBJ2-7; 10 bases are shared with TRBD2. The CDR3 is 15 residues long. The ends lost 3 bases at V and 2 bases at J; junction bases unmatched: 5. Per the germline V gene, CDR1 is SGHRS and CDR2 is YFSETQ. CDR3: CASSSSSGGPYEQYF. The CDR3 bases are TGCGCCAGCAGCTCTTCTAGCGGGGGTCCCTACGAGCAGTACTTC.